This paragraph reports one T cell receptor (beta chain). Its antigen is still unknown. One base away lies a much larger clone, so this may be a sequencing read error. Germline V CDR1 and CDR2: KGHSH, LQKENI. CDR3 length: 13 residues. Deletions cut 3 bases from V and 6 bases from J, with 10 bases between. This specimen belongs to a study of glioma-infiltrating T cells. General study findings and limits: Tissue and blood shared very few CDR3 sequences. Above-expected tissue-blood divergence occurred in all gliomas, most in low-grade ones.

TCR alpha and beta CDR3 regions were amplified from RNA using iRepertoire nested multiplex PCR. TCRdb independently ran MiXCR on the multiplex PCR reads; one entry per CDR3 protein. In the table there are approximately 110,000 distinct CDR3 sequences, around 23% of which are singletons. The clonotype was recovered from a human donor with low-grade glioma or glioblastoma, undergoing nonglioma brain surgery, or in good health (not recorded which). V is TRBV18 and J is TRBJ2-3; D unclear. The specimen sequenced was glioma tissue, nonneoplastic brain tissue, or PBMCs (not recorded which). CDR3 sequence (DNA): TGTGCCAGCTCACCCGGGCAGAAGGATACGCAGTATTTT. Residues: CASSPGQKDTQYF. The entire variable domain, with the rest obtained from reference TRBV18 and TRBJ2-3, is as follows: NAGVMQNPRHLVRRRGQEARLRCSPMKGHSHVYWYRQLPEEGLKFMVYLQKENIIDESGMPKERFSAEFPKEGPSILRIQQVVRGDSAAYFCASSPGQKDTQYFGPGTRLTVL.